This T cell receptor (beta chain) was identified in a study of post-analysis software for immune sequencing data (dated by TCRdb to between 2015 and 2017). For the wider study: Disease courses on record covered relapsing-remitting, secondary progressive and progressive-relapsing multiple sclerosis, though some patients had no subtype annotation. Patient repertoires were compared against ten to eleven previously published healthy control repertoires from donors aged 6 to 25 years. A subset of samples was prepared in parallel using single-end sample barcoding, then pooled and co-amplified after Illumina adapter ligation. Broad study findings and their caveats: The multiple sclerosis patient group was slightly younger than the control group. When samples were clustered directly using the F measure, samples prepared in the same batch co-clustered strongly, which prompted a batch-effect correction. Compared with controls, multiple sclerosis patients had significantly lower normalized Chao1 diversity, a finding suggesting substantial peripheral T-cell clonal expansion. Patients showed significantly higher frequencies than controls for 4 or 5 TRBV segments, among them TRBV5-6, TRBV5-1 and TRBV20-1.

V lost 8 bases and J lost 1 base; the stretch between them is 8 bases long. Reading from cysteine to phenylalanine, the CDR3 counts 12 amino acids. The DNA shown is the 36-base CDR3, in frame from base 1. As encoded in the germline V gene (reference sequence), CDR1 is SEHNR while CDR2 is FQNEAQ. Comments on this clonotype: Its antigen is currently not known. One base away there is no much larger clone; base qualities are not given.

The library was prepared using PCR. Sequencing was performed on an Illumina HiSeq 2500. To reduce PCR and sequencing biases, unique molecular identifiers were incorporated into the TCR beta cDNA libraries. Every 1 to 10 million input T cells yielded 500,000 or so cDNA molecules, meaning each molecule approximated one T cell. Patient libraries were prepared and sequenced with the same protocol used for the earlier healthy control dataset. Within a given batch, samples were prepared together, multiplexed and sequenced on the same HiSeq lane. The source study handled its data this way. MIGEC was used to process the raw barcoded reads, and molecular identifier groups with only a single read were discarded before consensus assembly and CDR3 extraction. VDJtools was used for post-analysis of the clonotype tables, with diversity normalized by down-sampling every dataset to the smallest sample size. Repertoire overlap clustering matched CDR3 amino acid but not nucleotide sequences to correct batch-related cross-sample contamination. TCRdb took the public reads, trimmed them with fastp at Q25, ran MiXCR for clone calling and kept in-frame beta chains. Entries that share a CDR3 protein sequence are merged under the most common genes and DNA. It is TCRdb's table, rather than the study itself, that gives the V and J calls and clone size. The sample table holds fewer than 850,000 distinct CDR3 sequences, of which around 27% were seen once. 0.5% to 0.6% of the sample is held by the ten biggest clonotypes.

To demonstrate the VDJtools post-analysis software, TCR beta repertoires were profiled from the peripheral blood of roughly 12 young patients with multiple sclerosis. The multiple sclerosis patients were children and adolescents ranging in age from 6 to 15 years. The receptor was derived from a girl aged 10-17 years with multiple sclerosis. The sequencing input was blood. Here the chain combines TRBV7-9 and TRBJ1-1; a confident D gene designation cannot be given. The CDR3 here reads CASSGRNTEAFF. In nucleotides, the sequence is TGTGCCAGCTCGGGTCGGAACACTGAAGCTTTCTTT.